This paragraph covers one TCR beta chain sequence. The CDR3 is 12 residues long. Unmatched junction bases numbered 1, after V lost 3 bases and J lost 10 bases. The germline V gene has CDR1 LGHDT and CDR2 YNNKEL (reference sequence). In the original processing: Estimation of nucleated cell counts was performed using reference gene primer amplification. This table comes from immunoSEQ multiplex PCR, and its TCRdb copy is limited to in-frame clones, with some not included. V and J calls and clone size come straight from that table; D and trimming were deduced from the DNA. Of roughly 60,000 clones listed, around four fifths are singletons. This sample is drawn from a study of blood T cell repertoires in COVID-19. About the research overall: Some COVID-19 samples were acute and others convalescent; all came from the United States, Italy and Spain. From T cells, B-cell-depleted T cells, or PBMCs came the material, which was cDNA or gDNA.

The rearrangement joins TRBV3-1 (or the pseudogene TRBV3-2) to TRBJ2-1; 9 nucleotides line up with TRBD2. The clonotype originates from an elderly man with acute or convalescent COVID-19. The sample comprised peripheral blood. The CDR3 sequence is CASSHSGGEQFF. CDR3 bases: TGTGCCAGCAGCCACAGCGGGGGGGAGCAGTTCTTC.